This section outlines one T cell receptor (beta chain) sequence together with its context. Its antigen is as yet unknown. The sample comes from a study of radiotherapy plus CTLA-4 blockade in lung cancer. Study-wide context: Objective responses arose in approximately 19% of patients, and roughly 31% experienced disease control.

Study-wide points: After radiotherapy and ipilimumab, tumor-derived clones expanded in peripheral blood. Interferon-beta and early blood T cell clone dynamics reportedly predicted response best.

Assay: immunoSEQ multiplex PCR; the TCRdb copy retains only in-frame clones and omits some. This table holds about 51,000 clones, about 77% found once. Treatment of patients with chemo-refractory metastatic non-small-cell lung cancer consisted of focal radiation plus CTLA-4 blockade with ipilimumab. With 2 bases clipped from V and 3 bases from J, the junction kept 5 bases outside the gene matches. The CDR3 sequence is 14 residues long. Germline CDR1 reads SGHRS; CDR2 reads YFSETQ. The sample was peripheral blood, taken from a patient treated with radiotherapy plus ipilimumab. The rearrangement uses TRBV5-1 and TRBJ2-7, with TRBD1 matching 7 bases. The clonotype originates from a human donor with non-small cell lung cancer whose response to radiotherapy plus ipilimumab could not be evaluated. The CDR3 DNA sequence: TGCGCCAGCAGCTTCACAGGGGCGGGCTACGAGCAGTACTTC. It encodes CASSFTGAGYEQYF.